Presented here are 4 T cell receptor beta chains from one specimen sequenced in a study of radiation and T cells in renal cell carcinoma. Time point denoted: blood 2 weeks post-SBRT. Treatment given: 15 Gy SBRT to primary tumor, nephrectomy 4 weeks later. Here immunoSEQ multiplex PCR was the method, and the copy in TCRdb shows in-frame clones only, minus some. This table has roughly 150,000 clones, over 80% appearing once. This material consisted of blood, taken from a patient whose treatment included radiotherapy and nephrectomy. These receptors were obtained from a woman between 45 and 65 years old with renal cell carcinoma.

This clone came up a few times. This chain links TRBV7-9 with TRBJ1-1; the D is unclear. CDR1 is SEHNR and CDR2 is FQNEAQ in the germline V gene (reference sequence). Deletions cut 1 base from V and 10 bases from J, with 13 bases between. This CDR3 is 13 amino acids long. CDR3 sequence: CASSLGTAGSAFF. CDR3 bases: TGTGCCAGCAGCTTAGGGACTGCCGGGTCAGCTTTCTTT.

This chain uses TRBV2 with TRBJ2-3; D is perhaps TRBD2 (6 bases). Germline V gene data show CDR1 as SNHLY and CDR2 as FYNNEI. The CDR3 has 14 residues. V was trimmed by 8 bases and J by 1 base, leaving 13 bases between them. CDR3 bases: TGTGCCAGCGTACGGGACTGGGGCACAGATACGCAGTATTTT. It specifies CASVRDWGTDTQYF.

The V gene is TRBV7-9, the J gene TRBJ2-7, with a possible D match to TRBD2 (6 bases). Trimming shortened V by 6 bases and J by 11 bases, and 23 bases separated the two germline ends. This CDR3 spans 14 amino acids. The germline gives CDR1 SEHNR, CDR2 FQNEAQ (reference sequence). CDR3 sequence reads: CASSRAGGEGGKYF. CDR3 DNA sequence: TGTGCCAGCAGTCGCGCGGGCGGCGAGGGCGGGAAGTACTTC.

V usage is TRBV5-4 and J usage is TRBJ2-5, with D possibly called TRBD1 or TRBD2 (5 bases each). V lost 0 bases and J lost 4, with 13 bases in between. Germline CDR1 and CDR2: SGHNT and YYREEE (reference sequence). The CDR3 spans 15 residues. CDR3: CASSLGGVGAETQYF. The DNA for the CDR3 is TGTGCCAGCAGCTTGGGAGGGGTGGGTGCAGAGACCCAGTACTTC.